Here is one T cell receptor beta chain with its context. Its recognized antigen is unknown. No quality values exist for individual bases; no much larger clone is one base distant. V is cut by 6 bases and J by 10 bases, and the space between the germline ends is 18 bases. Counted from cysteine to phenylalanine, this CDR3 has 13 amino acids. Solely the CDR3 DNA is kept, with 39 bases framed from the first base. As encoded in the germline V gene, CDR1 is SNHLY while CDR2 is FYNNEI. This entry belongs to a study of cytomegalovirus exposure and HLA in healthy donors (dated 2017 in TCRdb). The study in broad terms: An earlier analysis of roughly 500 of the donors reported 250 to 350 Gb of sequence data and around 110 million unique TCR beta sequences obtained from roughly 170 million T cells. Donor age, sex, ethnicity and CMV serostatus were compiled together with the repertoire data. Typing coverage varied by locus: roughly 620-630 donors for A, B, C, DRB1 and DQB1; approximately 500 for DQA1; around 610 for DPA1; around 490 for DPB1. A later genetic analysis used genome-wide SNP genotypes for about 55% of the 666 donors, treating that subset as a discovery cohort. To decide whether each TCR beta V gene segment behaved as functional or pseudogenic, an earlier analysis of some 540 of the donors relied on high-throughput TCR beta sequencing. Every discovery cohort repertoire had been produced on one sequencing platform. A handful of DR-DQ haplotypes were handled as single units for association and clustering because linkage in the cohort was strong. A separate validation cohort of roughly 110 different subjects was used in addition to the roughly 670-subject first cohort. Around 320 gigabases of sequencing data and approximately 84 million unique TCR sequences were included in an early release covering about 700 HLA-typed donors. To predict cytomegalovirus infection status, the study combined high-throughput TCR immunosequencing, statistical association of individual TCRs with disease status, and machine learning. Rather than using new phenotypic data, the later analysis identified candidate immune exposures from TCR beta sequences and from how often those sequences occurred across donors. On average, around 200,000 unique TCR beta nucleotide sequences were sequenced per donor among 398 genotyped donors of the cohort, with roughly 20% of those sequences being non-productive. Class I and class II HLA loci were covered by the typing at four-digit resolution. The T cell repertoires of under 750 subjects were profiled by immunosequencing and related to cytomegalovirus serostatus. Of the roughly 390 genotyped donors, roughly 80% fell in the genetic ancestry cluster associated with self-reported Caucasian donors. In a later analysis, previously published TCR beta repertoires from 550 to 700 donors were re-analyzed and high-resolution HLA genotyping was added so that TCR occurrence patterns could be studied. The aim of the study was to test whether cataloging public T cell receptors could identify signatures of past pathogen exposure. Study-wide findings and limitations: Several of the top co-occurrence clusters appeared to be linked to parvovirus B19, influenza, CMV and Epstein-Barr virus, according to a later analysis. Linkage disequilibrium might explain the correlated functional status among segregating V segments, but an unknown experimental factor could not be excluded. A total of around 150 TCR beta chains were listed by the study as associated with cytomegalovirus. An earlier analysis of around 500 of the donors showed that most TCR beta V segments appeared in productive rearrangements either about 87% or about 30% of the time, which broadly matched IMGT annotations. Presence/absence analyses assumed roughly uniform sequencing depth across donors, an assumption that may not hold. In this cohort, only TCR beta chains were sequenced, and detectable features were limited by the absence of alpha or paired-chain data. According to a later genetic analysis, donors in an Asian-associated ancestry cluster had fewer N-insertions in productive TCRs than the roughly 670-donor mean. Cytomegalovirus status was reported to be diagnosed by the classifier with high specificity and sensitivity in both the original and validation cohorts. Because the 87-base-pair reads could not distinguish some IMGT-functional V segments, including TRBV6-2 and TRBV6-3, those segments were excluded. A further reported finding was that TCR beta sequences accurately predicted the HLA-A and HLA-B alleles for most subjects in the first cohort. A later analysis found that HLA-associated TCR beta chains were more clonally expanded and had lower generation probabilities than equally common non-associated chains. In a later analysis, about 17,000 TCR beta sequences were associated with specific HLA alleles at a false discovery rate of 0.05. When HLA alleles, especially DR and DQ, strongly co-occurred, attributing TCR associations to individual alleles was difficult. The authors suggested that the approach could potentially be generalized to other disease states and immunological phenotypes. Three of the identified cytomegalovirus-associated TCR beta chains were confirmed in vitro to be specific for cytomegalovirus antigens. A later analysis found that most CMV-associated TCR beta chains appeared HLA-restricted, with HLA associations seemingly driven largely by CMV exposure. Because HLA typing was missing for some donors at each locus, association tests included only the typed subset. In a later genetic analysis, a missense DCLRE1C variant was associated with V-gene and J-gene trimming of TCR beta chains, and the association was replicated in an independent cohort. In a later analysis, the rate of TCR association differed among HLA loci, with DRB1 alleles having the most associated TCRs and HLA-C alleles having the fewest. A group of highly shared sequence variants was considered likely to be a technical artifact of the sequencing pipeline. Most TCR sequences were seen in very few donors, while some public TCRs were found in many individuals. CMV serostatus was the only immune exposure information available for the cohort. Over 15 rarely observed V segments, including chromosome 9 orphons, were excluded from the earlier analysis of just under 600 of the donors because counts were too low.

Receptor libraries were prepared by the immunoSEQ multiplex PCR assay. For the multiplex PCR, a mixture combining 60 forward primers for TCR Vbeta segments and 13 reverse primers for TCR Jbeta segments was used. The CDR3 region of rearranged TCR beta genes was amplified from genomic DNA with a multiplex PCR assay. The Illumina HiSeq System was used to sequence the amplified TCR beta libraries as 87-base-pair reads. As for the original processing: In a later analysis, 70 million to 95 million unique TCR beta chains were counted across the approximately 640 repertoires, and roughly 9.9 million of these chains were shared by at least two donors. Raw reads were error-corrected and collapsed into unique sequences by a nearest-neighbor algorithm in which closely related sequences were merged to remove PCR and sequencing errors. V, D and J gene segments were assigned by aligning CDR3 sequences to IMGT reference sequences. For a sequence to be retained, a match of at least six nucleotides was required to both a V gene segment and a J gene segment. A rearrangement counted as productive if the CDR3 had no stop codons and remained in frame with V and J, and every other rearrangement counted as non-productive. Following IMGT convention, CDR3 was defined as the stretch from the second conserved V-encoded cysteine up to the conserved J-encoded phenylalanine. Sequences without an unambiguous match to a single V gene segment were excluded from the earlier analysis of over 500 of the donors. An earlier analysis of approximately 590 of the donors called V segments functional above 56.7% productive rearrangements and segregating when the between-donor standard deviation exceeded 5%. A statistical classification framework was built to diagnose cytomegalovirus status from the catalog of TCR beta chain sequences. V and J gene assignment, in a later analysis, came from comparing TCR nucleotide sequences with IMGT/GENE-DB human TR gene sequences. The TCRdist pipeline was used in a later analysis to assign CDR3 sequences and most-parsimonious VDJ recombination scenarios. A later analysis defined each TCR beta chain by its CDR3 amino acid sequence plus V-gene family, and excluded reads lacking a unique V-gene family. As a way to deal with suspected cross-contamination and a sequencing artifact, a later analysis dropped over 550 nucleotide sequences that were highly shared and had low generation probability. A later analysis calculated a clonal expansion index for each public chain from normalized within-repertoire ranks of inferred template counts. Generation probabilities in a later analysis came from a VDJ recombination model fitted to out-of-frame rearrangements, and those results were checked against IGoR. A later analysis scored TCR-TCR, TCR-HLA and TCR-CMV co-occurrence with hypergeometric tests, applying a repertoire-size bias correction to TCR pairs. To estimate false discovery rates, a later analysis permuted the HLA or CMV assignments 20 times. In a later analysis, co-occurring TCRs were grouped using DBSCAN, and TCRdist sequence similarity was added for clustering within HLA-allele-positive subsets. Repertoires with fewer than 30,000 or more than 120,000 public chains, plus five repertoires with anomalous nucleotide sharing, were excluded from co-occurrence clustering. TCRdb stores this immuneACCESS table with in-frame sequences only. Part of the clones is absent; in the studies checked, under half of the shortfall reflects unresolved V genes, and no reason is known for the rest. V and J calls and clone size follow that table, whereas D and trimming were derived from the DNA. The sample table shows about 200,000 clones, and approximately 85% are seen once. About 2.5% of the sample comes from the top ten.

In total, 666 healthy bone marrow donors made up the cohort. Cohort members were all nominally healthy when sampled, although unrecorded immune exposures were likely present. The donor tested CMV seronegative, placing the donor among the 350 or so seronegative members of the cohort. Each donor provided a peripheral blood sample, and peripheral blood mononuclear cells were used for TCR beta sequencing. The Qiagen DNeasy Blood Extraction Kit was used to extract genomic DNA from the blood cell samples. Sequenced input: PBMCs. The chain was built from TRBV2 and TRBJ1-1; TRBD1 is a weak D gene call, 6 bases matching. The TCR was taken from a woman aged 50 to 60 in good health and CMV-seronegative. The CDR3 has the sequence CASSLDRPSGAFF. The DNA sequence is given as TGTGCCAGCAGCCTCGACAGGCCGTCAGGAGCTTTCTTT.